This record concerns one TCR beta chain sequence. The sample originates from a study of blood T cell repertoires in COVID-19. Generated by immunoSEQ multiplex PCR, the TCRdb table keeps only in-frame clones and is missing some. The sample consists of roughly 40,000 clones, approximately 88% of them appearing once. This CDR3 is built from 15 residues. CDR1 and CDR2 from the germline V gene are SGDLS and YYNGEE. V shed 0 bases and J shed 9 bases, with 13 bases lying between them. The sample comprised peripheral blood. The clonotype was recovered from a woman between 65 and 79 years old with acute or convalescent COVID-19. The V and J genes are TRBV9 and TRBJ1-6, with a weak D call TRBD1 (6 bases). DNA of the CDR3: TGTGCCAGCAGCGTAGGTTTGCAGGGGTCTTCACCCCTCCACTTT. This codes for CASSVGLQGSSPLHF. Full variable domain (remainder filled in from reference TRBV9 and TRBJ1-6): DSGVTQTPKHLITATGQRVTLRCSPRSGDLSVYWYQQSLDQGLQFLIQYYNGEERAKGNILERFSAQQFPDLHSELNLSSLELGDSALYFCASSVGLQGSSPLHFGNGTRLTVT.